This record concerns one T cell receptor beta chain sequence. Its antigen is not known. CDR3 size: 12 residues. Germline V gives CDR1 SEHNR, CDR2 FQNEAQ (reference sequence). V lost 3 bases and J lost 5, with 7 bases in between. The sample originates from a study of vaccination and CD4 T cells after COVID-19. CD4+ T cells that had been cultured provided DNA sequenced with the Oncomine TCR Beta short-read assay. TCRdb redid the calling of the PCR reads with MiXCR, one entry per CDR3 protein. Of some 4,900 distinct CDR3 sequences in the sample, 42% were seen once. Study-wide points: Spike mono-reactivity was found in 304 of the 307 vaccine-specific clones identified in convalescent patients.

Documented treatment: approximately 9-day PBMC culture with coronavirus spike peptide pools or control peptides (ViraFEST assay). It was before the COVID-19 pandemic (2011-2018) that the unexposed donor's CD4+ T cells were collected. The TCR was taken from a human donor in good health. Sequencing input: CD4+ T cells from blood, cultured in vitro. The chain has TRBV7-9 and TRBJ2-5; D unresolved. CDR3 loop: CASSFSQETQYF. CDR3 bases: TGTGCCAGCAGCTTTTCCCAGGAGACCCAGTACTTC.